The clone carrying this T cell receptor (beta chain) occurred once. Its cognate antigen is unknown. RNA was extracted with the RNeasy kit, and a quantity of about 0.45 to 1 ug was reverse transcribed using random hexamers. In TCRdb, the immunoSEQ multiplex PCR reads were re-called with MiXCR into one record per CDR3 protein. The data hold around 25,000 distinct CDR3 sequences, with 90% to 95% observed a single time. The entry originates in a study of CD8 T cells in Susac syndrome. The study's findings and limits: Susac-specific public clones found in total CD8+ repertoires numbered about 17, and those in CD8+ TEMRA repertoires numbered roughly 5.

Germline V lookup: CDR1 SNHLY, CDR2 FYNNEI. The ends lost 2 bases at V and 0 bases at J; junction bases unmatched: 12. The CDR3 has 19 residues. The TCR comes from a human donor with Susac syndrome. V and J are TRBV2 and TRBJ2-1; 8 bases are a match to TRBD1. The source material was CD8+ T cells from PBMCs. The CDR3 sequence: CASSENGQGALLSYNEQFF. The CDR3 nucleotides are TGTGCCAGCAGTGAAAACGGACAGGGCGCACTTCTCTCCTACAATGAGCAGTTCTTC.